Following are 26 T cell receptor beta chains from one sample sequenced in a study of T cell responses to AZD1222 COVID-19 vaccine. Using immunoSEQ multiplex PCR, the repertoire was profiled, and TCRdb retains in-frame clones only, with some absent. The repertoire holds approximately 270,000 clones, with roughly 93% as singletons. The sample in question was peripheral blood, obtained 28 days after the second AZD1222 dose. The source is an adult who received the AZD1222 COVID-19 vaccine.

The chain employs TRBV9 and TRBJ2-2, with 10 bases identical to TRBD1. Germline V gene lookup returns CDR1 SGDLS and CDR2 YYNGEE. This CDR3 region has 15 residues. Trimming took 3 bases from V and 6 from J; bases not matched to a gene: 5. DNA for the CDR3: TGTGCCAGCAGCGCGGGACAGGGGATCTCCGGGGAGCTGTTTTTT. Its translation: CASSAGQGISGELFF.

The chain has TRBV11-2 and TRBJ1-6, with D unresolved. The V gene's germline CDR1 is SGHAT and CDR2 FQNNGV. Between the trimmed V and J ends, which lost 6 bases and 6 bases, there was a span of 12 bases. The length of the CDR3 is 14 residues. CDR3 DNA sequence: TGTGCCAGCAGGGAAATGACATTTAATTCACCCCTCCACTTT. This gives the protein CASREMTFNSPLHF. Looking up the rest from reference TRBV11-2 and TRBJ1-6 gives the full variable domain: EAGVAQSPRYKIIEKRQSVAFWCNPISGHATLYWYQQILGQGPKLLIQFQNNGVVDDSQLPKDRFSAERLKGVDSTLKIQPAKLEDSAVYLCASREMTFNSPLHFGNGTRLTVT.

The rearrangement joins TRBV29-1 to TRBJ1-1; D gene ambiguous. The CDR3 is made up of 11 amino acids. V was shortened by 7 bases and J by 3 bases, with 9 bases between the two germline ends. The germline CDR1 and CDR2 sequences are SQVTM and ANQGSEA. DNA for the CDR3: TGCAGCGCCCTTTCGGACACTGAAGCTTTCTTT. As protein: CSALSDTEAFF.

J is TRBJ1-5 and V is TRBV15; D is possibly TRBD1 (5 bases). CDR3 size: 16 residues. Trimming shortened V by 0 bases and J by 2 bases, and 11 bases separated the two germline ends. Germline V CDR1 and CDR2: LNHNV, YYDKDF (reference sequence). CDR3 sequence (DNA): TGTGCCACCAGCAGAGATGGGGGGAGGCGCAATCAGCCCCAGCATTTT. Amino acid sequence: CATSRDGGRRNQPQHF.

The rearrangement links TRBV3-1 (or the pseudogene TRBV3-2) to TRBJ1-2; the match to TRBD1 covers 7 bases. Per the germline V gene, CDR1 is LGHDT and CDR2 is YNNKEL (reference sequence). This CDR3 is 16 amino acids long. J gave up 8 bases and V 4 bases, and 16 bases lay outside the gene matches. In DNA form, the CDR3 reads TGTGCCAGCAGCCTCTTAGGAGAACAGGGGAGTGGGGGCTACACCTTC. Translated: CASSLLGEQGSGGYTF.

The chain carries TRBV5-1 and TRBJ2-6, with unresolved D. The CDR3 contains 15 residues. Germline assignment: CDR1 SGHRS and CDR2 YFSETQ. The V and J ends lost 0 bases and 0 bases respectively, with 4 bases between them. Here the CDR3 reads CASSLGNSGANVLTF. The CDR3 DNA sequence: TGCGCCAGCAGCTTGGGGAACTCTGGGGCCAACGTCCTGACTTTC.

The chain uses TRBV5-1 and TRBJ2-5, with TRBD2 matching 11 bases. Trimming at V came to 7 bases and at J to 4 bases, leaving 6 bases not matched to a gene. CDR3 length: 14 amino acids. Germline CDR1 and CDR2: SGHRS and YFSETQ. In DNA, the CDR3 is TGCGCCAGCCGTAGCGGGGGGGCCGCAGAGACCCAGTACTTC. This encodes CASRSGGAAETQYF.

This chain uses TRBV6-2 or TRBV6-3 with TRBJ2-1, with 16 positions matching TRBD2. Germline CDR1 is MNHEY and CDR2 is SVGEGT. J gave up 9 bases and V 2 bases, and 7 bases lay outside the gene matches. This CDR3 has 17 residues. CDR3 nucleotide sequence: TGTGCCAGCAGTTACCCCGGGACTAGCGGGAGGGCCAGTGAGCAGTTCTTC. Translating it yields CASSYPGTSGRASEQFF.

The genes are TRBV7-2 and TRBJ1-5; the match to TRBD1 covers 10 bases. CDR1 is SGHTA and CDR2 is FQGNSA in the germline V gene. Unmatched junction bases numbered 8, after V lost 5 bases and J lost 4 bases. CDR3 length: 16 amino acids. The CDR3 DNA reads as TGTGCCAGCAGCACCGGACAGGGGGGACGGAATCAGCCCCAGCATTTT. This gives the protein CASSTGQGGRNQPQHF.

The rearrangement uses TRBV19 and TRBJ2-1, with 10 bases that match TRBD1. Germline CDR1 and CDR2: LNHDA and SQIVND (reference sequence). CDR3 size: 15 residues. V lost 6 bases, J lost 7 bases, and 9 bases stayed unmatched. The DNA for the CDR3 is TGTGCCAGTAGACAGCGTCCGGGACAGGGGAATGAGCAGTTCTTC. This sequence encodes CASRQRPGQGNEQFF. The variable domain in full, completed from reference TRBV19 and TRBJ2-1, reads DGGITQSPKYLFRKEGQNVTLSCEQNLNHDAMYWYRQDPGQGLRLIYYSQIVNDFQKGDIAEGYSVSREKKESFPLTVTSAQKNPTAFYLCASRQRPGQGNEQFFGPGTRLTVL.

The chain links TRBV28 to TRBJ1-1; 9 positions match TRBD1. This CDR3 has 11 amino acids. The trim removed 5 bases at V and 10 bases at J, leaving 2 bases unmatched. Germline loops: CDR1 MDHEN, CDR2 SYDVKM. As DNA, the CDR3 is TGTGCCAGCAGTCGACAGGGGGTAGCTTTCTTT. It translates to CASSRQGVAFF. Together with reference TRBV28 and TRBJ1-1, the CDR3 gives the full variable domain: DVKVTQSSRYLVKRTGEKVFLECVQDMDHENMFWYRQDPGLGLRLIYFSYDVKMKEKGDIPEGYSVSREKKERFSLILESASTNQTSMYLCASSRQGVAFFGQGTRLTVV.

The CDR3: CASGGTGGVEQYF. DNA of the CDR3: TGTGCCAGCGGGGGGACAGGGGGCGTTGAGCAGTACTTC. This chain joins TRBV6-1 and TRBJ2-7, with TRBD1 matching 12 bases. Germline CDR1 and CDR2: MNHNS and SASEGT. V shed 8 bases and J 7 bases; nucleotides not matched to a gene: 6. The CDR3 covers 13 residues.

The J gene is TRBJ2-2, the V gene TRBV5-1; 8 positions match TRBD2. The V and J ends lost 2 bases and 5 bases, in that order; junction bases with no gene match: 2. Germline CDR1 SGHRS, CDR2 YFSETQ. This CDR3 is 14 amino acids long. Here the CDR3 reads CASSLSGSTGELFF. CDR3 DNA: TGCGCCAGCAGCTTAAGCGGGAGTACCGGGGAGCTGTTTTTT.

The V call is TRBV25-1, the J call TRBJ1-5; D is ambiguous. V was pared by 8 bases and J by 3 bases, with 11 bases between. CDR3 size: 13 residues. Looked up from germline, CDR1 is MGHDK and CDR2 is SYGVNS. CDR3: CASSAGFNQPQHF. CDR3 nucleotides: TGTGCCAGCTCCGCGGGGTTCAATCAGCCCCAGCATTTT. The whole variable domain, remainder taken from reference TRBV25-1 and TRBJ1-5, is EADIYQTPRYLVIGTGKKITLECSQTMGHDKMYWYQQDPGMELHLIHYSYGVNSTEKGDLSSESTVSRIRTEHFPLTLESARPSHTSQYLCASSAGFNQPQHFGDGTRLSIL.

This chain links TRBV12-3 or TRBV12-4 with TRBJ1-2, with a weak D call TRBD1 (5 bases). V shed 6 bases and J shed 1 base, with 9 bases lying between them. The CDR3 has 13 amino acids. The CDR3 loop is CASSTDSNYGYTF. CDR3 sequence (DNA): TGTGCCAGCAGCACCGACAGTAACTATGGCTACACCTTC.

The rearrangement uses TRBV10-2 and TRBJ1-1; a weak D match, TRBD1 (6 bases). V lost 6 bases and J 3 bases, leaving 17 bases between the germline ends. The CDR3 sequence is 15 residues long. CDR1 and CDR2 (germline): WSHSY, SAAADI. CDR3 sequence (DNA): TGCGCCAGCAGGAACGGACGCGGGGGGCACACTGAAGCTTTCTTT. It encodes CASRNGRGGHTEAFF.

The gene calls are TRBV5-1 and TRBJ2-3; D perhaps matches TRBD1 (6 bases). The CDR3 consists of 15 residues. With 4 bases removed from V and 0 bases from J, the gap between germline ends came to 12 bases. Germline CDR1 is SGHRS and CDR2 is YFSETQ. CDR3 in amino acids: CASSTDSPSTDTQYF. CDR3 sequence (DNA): TGCGCCAGCAGCACGGACAGCCCTAGCACAGATACGCAGTATTTT. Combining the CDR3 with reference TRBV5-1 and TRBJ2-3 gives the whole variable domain KAGVTQTPRYLIKTRGQQVTLSCSPISGHRSVSWYQQTPGQGLQFLFEYFSETQRNKGNFPGRFSGRQFSNSRSEMNVSTLELGDSALYLCASSTDSPSTDTQYFGPGTRLTVL.

CDR3 bases: TGTGCCAGCCGAACCGCGGGCACTGAAGCTTTCTTT. This translates into CASRTAGTEAFF. The chain links TRBV27 to TRBJ1-1; unclear D gene. Germline V gene data show CDR1 as MNHEY and CDR2 as SMNVEV (reference sequence). With 8 bases removed from V and 4 bases from J, the gap between germline ends came to 11 bases. The CDR3 runs to 12 residues.

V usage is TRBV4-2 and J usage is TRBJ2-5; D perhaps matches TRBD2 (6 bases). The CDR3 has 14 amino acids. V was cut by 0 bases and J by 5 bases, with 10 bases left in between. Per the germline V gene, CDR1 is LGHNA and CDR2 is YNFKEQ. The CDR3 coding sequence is TGTGCCAGCAGCCAAGAAGCGGGTGGGGAGACCCAGTACTTC. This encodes CASSQEAGGETQYF.

CDR3 amino acids: CAISERGTVASTDTQYF. CDR3 sequence (DNA): TGTGCCATCAGTGAAAGAGGGACAGTCGCTAGCACAGATACGCAGTATTTT. V usage is TRBV10-3 and J usage is TRBJ2-3, with 7 bases identical to TRBD1. V lost 3 bases, J lost 0 bases, and 9 bases stayed unmatched. CDR3 length equals 17 residues. Per germline, CDR1 ENHRY and CDR2 SYGVKD.

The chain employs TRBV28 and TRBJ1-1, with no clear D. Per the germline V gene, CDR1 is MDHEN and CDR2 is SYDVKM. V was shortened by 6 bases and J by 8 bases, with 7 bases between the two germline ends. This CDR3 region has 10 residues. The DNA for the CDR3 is TGTGCCAGCAGCGGAGTGGAAGCTTTCTTT. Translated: CASSGVEAFF.

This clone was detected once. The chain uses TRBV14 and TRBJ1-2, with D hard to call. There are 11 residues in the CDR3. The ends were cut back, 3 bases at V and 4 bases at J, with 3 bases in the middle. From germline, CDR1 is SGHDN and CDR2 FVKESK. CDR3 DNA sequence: TGTGCCAGCAGCCAGACCTATGGCTACACCTTC. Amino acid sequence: CASSQTYGYTF. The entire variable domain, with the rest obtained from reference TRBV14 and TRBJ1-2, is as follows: EAGVTQFPSHSVIEKGQTVTLRCDPISGHDNLYWYRRVMGKEIKFLLHFVKESKQDESGMPNNRFLAERTGGTYSTLKVQPAELEDSGVYFCASSQTYGYTFGSGTRLTVV.

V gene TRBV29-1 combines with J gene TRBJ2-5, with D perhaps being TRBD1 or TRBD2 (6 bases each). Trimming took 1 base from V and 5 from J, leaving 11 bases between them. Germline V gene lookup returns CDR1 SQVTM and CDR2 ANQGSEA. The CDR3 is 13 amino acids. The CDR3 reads CSVEGGARETQYF. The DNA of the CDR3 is TGCAGCGTTGAAGGGGGGGCCCGGGAGACCCAGTACTTC.

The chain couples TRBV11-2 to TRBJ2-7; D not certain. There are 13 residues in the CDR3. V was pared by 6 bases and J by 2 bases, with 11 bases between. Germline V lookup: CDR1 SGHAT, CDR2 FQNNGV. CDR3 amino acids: CASSRHVPYEQYF. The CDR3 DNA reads TGTGCCAGCAGTCGACACGTCCCCTACGAGCAGTACTTC.

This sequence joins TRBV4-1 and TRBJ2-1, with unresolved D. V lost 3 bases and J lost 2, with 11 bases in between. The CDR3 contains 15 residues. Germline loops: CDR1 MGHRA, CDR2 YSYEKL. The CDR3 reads CASSQGGLAYNEQFF. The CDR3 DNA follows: TGCGCCAGCAGCCAGGGTGGCCTAGCCTACAATGAGCAGTTCTTC.

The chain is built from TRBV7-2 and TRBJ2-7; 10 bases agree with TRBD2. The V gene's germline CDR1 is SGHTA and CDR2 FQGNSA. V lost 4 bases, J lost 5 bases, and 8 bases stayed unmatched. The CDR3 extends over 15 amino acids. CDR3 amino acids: CASSSSGGAKHEQYF. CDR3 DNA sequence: TGTGCCAGCAGCTCTAGCGGGGGAGCTAAACACGAGCAGTACTTC.